Listed here are 14 T cell receptor beta chains from one sample, sequenced in a study of T-cell memory formation after mild COVID-19. TCRdb used MiXCR to reprocess the 5' RACE reads, holding one entry per CDR3 protein. The table lists about half a million distinct CDR3 sequences, roughly 20% of them singletons. Input material: PBMCs or a T cell subset sorted from them (not recorded which). The receptors originated from an adult woman who had mild COVID-19 (a few samples of this study predate the infection). Cell type and time point are not known.

Only a few counts were recorded for this clonotype. The V gene is TRBV3-1, the J gene TRBJ2-2; D gene uncertain. V was clipped by 3 bases and J by 12 bases, with 11 bases between them. The CDR3 has 12 amino acids. Germline V lookup: CDR1 LGHDT, CDR2 YNNKEL (reference sequence). The CDR3 protein is CASSQTGHQLFF. CDR3 nucleotide sequence: TGTGCCAGCAGCCAGACTGGCCATCAGCTGTTTTTT.

This clonotype has a handful of counts. The V and J genes are TRBV6-1 and TRBJ1-2; D might be TRBD1 (6 bases). The V end lost 0 bases, the J end lost 9 bases, and 14 bases lay between the germline ends. The germline V gene encodes CDR1 MNHNS and CDR2 SASEGT. The CDR3 totals 14 residues. CDR3 residues: CASSEASDRRSYTF. The CDR3 DNA reads TGTGCCAGCAGTGAAGCGTCGGACAGACGGAGCTACACCTTC.

This chain uses TRBV29-1 with TRBJ1-2; D is undetermined. The CDR3 has 13 amino acids. V was cut by 2 bases and J by 5 bases, with 12 bases left in between. Germline assignment: CDR1 SQVTM and CDR2 ANQGSEA. As DNA, the CDR3 is TGCAGCGTTGAAACTTACGAGGCTTATGGCTACACCTTC. Translating gives CSVETYEAYGYTF.

V usage is TRBV12-3 or TRBV12-4 and J usage is TRBJ2-1, with TRBD2 matching 10 bases. With V trimmed by 6 bases and J by 7 bases, 12 bases remained unmatched. The CDR3 sequence is 16 residues long. In DNA, the CDR3 is TGTGCCAGCAGCCGTGAAGCGGGAGGGCCTCGGAATGAGCAGTTCTTC. It is translated as CASSREAGGPRNEQFF.

This chain uses TRBV7-2 with TRBJ2-3, with D perhaps matching TRBD1 (6 bases). CDR3 length: 14 residues. Trimming shortened V by 5 bases and J by 1 base, and 10 bases separated the two germline ends. Germline CDR1 and CDR2: SGHTA and FQGNSA. CDR3 sequence reads: CASSHGGGTDTQYF. CDR3 nucleotide sequence: TGTGCCAGCAGCCATGGGGGCGGCACAGATACGCAGTATTTT.

The chain couples TRBV7-9 to TRBJ2-2; TRBD1 matches at 7 bases. The CDR3 loop spans 16 amino acids. The V gene's germline CDR1 is SEHNR and CDR2 FQNEAQ (reference sequence). J lost 1 base, V lost 5 bases, and 7 bases had no gene match. The CDR3 DNA follows: TGTGCCAGCAGCCGATTAAGACAGGGGAACACCGGGGAGCTGTTTTTT. Residues: CASSRLRQGNTGELFF.

The chain uses TRBV6-6 and TRBJ2-7; possible D gene TRBD2, 6 bases. The germline CDR1 and CDR2 sequences are MNHNY and SVGAGI (reference sequence). V lost 0 bases, J lost 8 bases, and 29 bases lay in between. This CDR3 region has 19 residues. The CDR3 spells CASSYSSKPLDGPGGKQYF. CDR3 DNA sequence: TGTGCCAGCAGTTACTCTTCGAAGCCCTTAGACGGTCCCGGGGGTAAGCAGTACTTC.

This clonotype was seen ten or more times. The rearrangement links TRBV3-1 to TRBJ2-7, with 13 positions matching TRBD2. CDR3 length: 15 amino acids. V shed 1 base, J shed 7 bases, and the junction held 4 bases outside the gene matches. Germline V gene data show CDR1 as LGHDT and CDR2 as YNNKEL (reference sequence). CDR3 in DNA: TGTGCCAGCAGCCAAGGGACTAGCGGGGGATGGGAGCAGTACTTC. Translation gives CASSQGTSGGWEQYF.

This clonotype was observed a handful of times. The chain recombines TRBV5-1 with TRBJ1-1, with a weak D call TRBD1 (5 bases). The V end lost 5 bases, the J end lost 1 base, and 15 bases lay between the germline ends. Per the germline V gene, CDR1 is SGHRS and CDR2 is YFSETQ. The CDR3 has 15 residues. The CDR3 reads CASRKTDSQNTEAFF. As DNA, the CDR3 is TGCGCCAGCAGAAAGACCGACAGTCAGAACACTGAAGCTTTCTTT.

This clonotype was detected once. The chain carries TRBV20-1 and TRBJ2-1; possibly TRBD1 for D (5 bases). In germline, CDR1 is DFQATT, CDR2 SNEGSKA (reference sequence). The CDR3 has 14 residues. Trimming removed 1 base from V and 1 base from J, with 8 bases in between. The CDR3: CSARARVSYNEQFF. CDR3 nucleotide sequence: TGCAGTGCTAGAGCCAGGGTATCCTACAATGAGCAGTTCTTC.

This clonotype appeared a few times. The chain carries TRBV9 and TRBJ1-3; D gene uncertain. The V end was cut by 4 bases, the J end by 0 bases, with 8 bases between. CDR3 length: 14 amino acids. Germline V gene sequence: CDR1 SGDLS, CDR2 YYNGEE. In DNA, the CDR3 is TGTGCCAGCAGCCCGGCCTACTCTGGAAACACCATATATTTT. This sequence encodes CASSPAYSGNTIYF.

V and J are TRBV15 and TRBJ2-3, with TRBD2 as a possible D gene (7 bases). CDR1 and CDR2 (germline): LNHNV, YYDKDF (reference sequence). This CDR3 region has 15 residues. The ends were cut back, 5 bases at V and 1 base at J, with 13 bases in the middle. CDR3 residues: CATSRGGAGTDTQYF. CDR3 coding DNA: TGTGCCACCAGCCGAGGGGGGGCGGGCACAGATACGCAGTATTTT.

The V gene is TRBV29-1, the J gene TRBJ2-7; TRBD2 matches at 7 bases. CDR1 SQVTM and CDR2 ANQGSEA come from the germline V gene. The CDR3 covers 16 residues. The V segment lost 0 bases and the J segment 0 bases; nucleotides outside the gene matches: 8. CDR3 residues: CSVEEWGGGYSYEQYF. CDR3 sequence (DNA): TGCAGCGTTGAAGAGTGGGGGGGTGGTTACTCCTACGAGCAGTACTTC.

There are many counts of this clonotype. V and J are TRBV25-1 and TRBJ2-1, with 8 bases that match TRBD2. Trimming cost V 4 bases and J 6 bases; bases outside gene matches: 8. CDR1 MGHDK and CDR2 SYGVNS come from the germline V gene. This CDR3 contains 15 residues. As DNA, the CDR3 is TGTGCCAGCAGTGTAAGCGGGAGATGGCCCAATGAGCAGTTCTTC. This gives the protein CASSVSGRWPNEQFF.